These 29 T cell receptor beta chains came from one sample sequenced in a study of T cells after yellow fever vaccination. MiXCR, applied by TCRdb to the 5' RACE reads, yields one record per CDR3 protein. This table has 620,000 or so distinct CDR3 sequences, around a sixth appearing once. Source: PBMCs, taken roughly 5 days after the first yellow fever vaccination. The receptors were gathered from a man younger than 30 who received the YFV17D yellow fever vaccine.

This clonotype was seen more than once but under ten times. The chain carries TRBV6-1 and TRBJ1-2; TRBD1 matches at 8 bases. Trimming cost V 4 bases and J 0 bases; bases outside gene matches: 1. The germline V gene has CDR1 MNHNS and CDR2 SASEGT. This CDR3 has 14 amino acids. CDR3 region: CASSGGQANYGYTF. As DNA, the CDR3 is TGTGCCAGCAGTGGGGGACAGGCTAACTATGGCTACACCTTC.

This sequence joins TRBV12-3 or TRBV12-4 and TRBJ1-5, with 7 bases matching TRBD1. Trimming removed 3 bases from V and 6 bases from J; junction bases left unmatched: 8. The CDR3 runs 15 residues. The CDR3 spells CASSFSGQHGQPQHF. CDR3 DNA: TGTGCCAGCAGTTTCTCGGGACAGCACGGTCAGCCCCAGCATTTT.

This clonotype came up a few times. V and J are TRBV7-8 and TRBJ2-3, with 8 bases lining up with TRBD1. The CDR3 has 15 amino acids. The J segment lost 5 bases and the V segment lost 6 bases, leaving 10 bases of the junction unmatched. Germline values: CDR1 SGHVS, CDR2 FQNEAQ. The CDR3 DNA reads as TGTGCCAGCAGACCGCCGGGACAGGTGGGAGATACGCAGTATTTT. Translation gives CASRPPGQVGDTQYF.

There are many counts of this clonotype. V and J are TRBV4-2 and TRBJ2-7, with D perhaps matching TRBD2 (5 bases). V dropped 0 bases and J dropped 3 bases, with 9 bases sitting between them. CDR3 length: 14 amino acids. Germline CDR1 and CDR2: LGHNA and YNFKEQ. The CDR3 loop is CASSQESGNYEQYF. The CDR3 nucleotides are TGTGCCAGCAGCCAAGAATCGGGGAACTACGAGCAGTACTTC.

The chain combines TRBV19 with TRBJ1-5, with D unresolved. CDR3 length equals 16 residues. CDR1 is LNHDA and CDR2 is SQIVND in the germline V gene (reference sequence). V lost 4 bases to trimming and J lost 4 bases, with 17 bases between them. DNA of the CDR3: TGTGCCAGTAGTACCAGATCCCTCGACCGTAATCAGCCCCAGCATTTT. Its translation: CASSTRSLDRNQPQHF.

In its sample, this clonotype was seen many times. The chain recombines TRBV5-1 with TRBJ1-1; perhaps TRBD1 as D (5 bases). The CDR3 contains 14 residues. V was pared by 4 bases and J by 1 base, with 11 bases between. The germline V gene has CDR1 SGHRS and CDR2 YFSETQ. In DNA, the CDR3 is TGCGCCAGCAGCCCAAAGACAGAGAACACTGAAGCTTTCTTT. It codes for CASSPKTENTEAFF.

This clonotype has at least ten counts. The rearrangement uses TRBV6-2 or TRBV6-3 and TRBJ1-6; the D is unclear. The CDR3 contains 12 residues. V dropped 4 bases and J dropped 8 bases, with 6 bases sitting between them. Germline loops: CDR1 MNHEY, CDR2 SVGEGT. In DNA, the CDR3 is TGTGCCAGCAGTTGGGTTGATTCACCCCTCCACTTT. Translated: CASSWVDSPLHF.

The gene calls are TRBV30 and TRBJ2-7, with TRBD2 as a possible D gene (6 bases). Germline-derived CDR1 and CDR2 are GTSNPN and SVGIG (reference sequence). V dropped 4 bases and J dropped 0 bases, with 7 bases sitting between them. This CDR3 comprises 12 residues. The CDR3 loop reads CAWTSDSYEQYF. DNA for the CDR3: TGTGCCTGGACTAGCGACTCCTACGAGCAGTACTTC.

The genes are TRBV12-3 or TRBV12-4 and TRBJ2-3; D ambiguous. The CDR3 extends over 13 amino acids. V dropped 3 bases and J dropped 4 bases, with 8 bases sitting between them. The chain's CDR3 is CASSFEAPDTQYF. CDR3 coding DNA: TGTGCCAGCAGTTTCGAGGCTCCAGATACGCAGTATTTT.

The chain recombines TRBV9 with TRBJ2-2; TRBD2 might be the D (5 bases). CDR1 and CDR2 (germline): SGDLS, YYNGEE. Deletions cut 0 bases from V and 4 bases from J, with 10 bases between. This CDR3 has 15 residues. CDR3 nucleotide sequence: TGTGCCAGCAGCGTAGGCGACGGGGTCACCGGGGAGCTGTTTTTT. Residues: CASSVGDGVTGELFF. Based on the CDR3 plus reference TRBV9 and TRBJ2-2, the full variable domain is DSGVTQTPKHLITATGQRVTLRCSPRSGDLSVYWYQQSLDQGLQFLIQYYNGEERAKGNILERFSAQQFPDLHSELNLSSLELGDSALYFCASSVGDGVTGELFFGEGSRLTVL.

CDR3 nucleotide sequence: TGCGCCAGCAGCCTACGGGCGGGGGAGACAGATACGCAGTATTTT. Residues: CASSLRAGETDTQYF. The chain is built from TRBV5-1 and TRBJ2-3; 7 bases line up with TRBD2. This CDR3 is built from 15 residues. J gave up 3 bases and V 4 bases, and 8 bases lay outside the gene matches. Germline CDR1 and CDR2: SGHRS and YFSETQ.

The gene calls are TRBV6-2 or TRBV6-3 and TRBJ1-1, with a tentative D call TRBD1 (6 bases). Trimming shortened V by 10 bases and J by 3 bases, and 18 bases separated the two germline ends. Germline assignment: CDR1 MNHEY and CDR2 SVGEGT. The CDR3 has 14 residues. CDR3 loop: CATRRGDRDTEAFF. DNA of the CDR3: TGTGCCACCCGGAGGGGGGATAGGGACACTGAAGCTTTCTTT.

The chain combines TRBV6-2 or TRBV6-3 with TRBJ2-5; a possible D gene is TRBD1 (5 bases). Between the trimmed V and J ends, which lost 4 bases and 5 bases, there was a span of 14 bases. The V gene's germline CDR1 is MNHEY and CDR2 SVGEGT. The CDR3 length is 14 residues. The CDR3 region has the DNA TGTGCCAGCAGTTGGATACAGGCCCGGGAGACCCAGTACTTC. Translation gives CASSWIQARETQYF.

This chain uses TRBV6-5 with TRBJ2-5, with 7 bases identical to TRBD1. The germline CDR1 and CDR2 sequences are MNHEY and SVGAGI. CDR3 length equals 15 residues. The junction had 15 bases not matched to a gene; V was cut back by 4 bases and J by 10 bases. CDR3 region: CASSSTTGTIQNQYF. The CDR3 DNA reads as TGTGCCAGCAGTTCCACGACAGGGACGATTCAGAACCAGTACTTC.

V gene TRBV6-2 or TRBV6-3 combines with J gene TRBJ2-7, with D possibly being TRBD2 (6 bases). Trimming took 5 bases from V and 5 from J, leaving 22 bases between them. Germline assignment: CDR1 MNHEY and CDR2 SVGEGT. The CDR3 has 16 amino acids. The CDR3 region has the DNA TGTGCCAGCAGTCGAGTACGGGACTCCCAACCCAACGAGCAGTACGTC. It codes for CASSRVRDSQPNEQYV.

J is TRBJ1-4 and V is TRBV20-1; weak D call: TRBD1 (5 bases). This CDR3 comprises 13 residues. Germline loops: CDR1 DFQATT, CDR2 SNEGSKA (reference sequence). For the CDR3, the DNA is TGCAGCTTCCGTCAGGGATGGGGTGAAAAACTGTTTTTT. Translated: CSFRQGWGEKLFF.

The V gene is TRBV10-3, the J gene TRBJ2-1, with 13 bases that match TRBD2. V was pared by 4 bases and J by 8 bases, with 2 bases of the junction left unmatched. The CDR3 runs to 14 residues. The germline V gene has CDR1 ENHRY and CDR2 SYGVKD. The CDR3 here is CAISGTSGGYEQFF. The CDR3 nucleotides are TGTGCCATCAGTGGGACTAGCGGGGGCTATGAGCAGTTCTTC.

A few counts support this clonotype. The J gene is TRBJ1-1, the V gene TRBV18; D is uncertain. With 3 bases removed from V and 1 base from J, the gap between germline ends came to 18 bases. CDR1 is KGHSH and CDR2 is LQKENI in the germline V gene. CDR3 length equals 17 residues. CDR3 loop: CASSPQVSARRNTEAFF. CDR3 nucleotides: TGTGCCAGCTCACCTCAAGTTAGCGCACGGAGGAACACTGAAGCTTTCTTT.

The chain carries TRBV2 and TRBJ1-1; unclear D gene. This CDR3 spans 13 amino acids. Germline V gene data show CDR1 as SNHLY and CDR2 as FYNNEI. Trimming pared 6 bases from V and 2 bases from J, leaving 10 bases between. In DNA, the CDR3 is TGTGCCAGCAGACCTCGGGGAAACACTGAAGCTTTCTTT. As protein: CASRPRGNTEAFF.

This clonotype was seen only a few times. The chain uses TRBV4-1 and TRBJ1-2; weak D call: TRBD1 (5 bases). V lost 1 base, J lost 4 bases, and 16 bases lay in between. The CDR3 is 16 residues long. Germline assignment: CDR1 MGHRA and CDR2 YSYEKL. CDR3 in DNA: TGCGCCAGCAGCCAAGGTCGAATACTGGGGGGCTATGGCTACACCTTC. Amino acids: CASSQGRILGGYGYTF.

This rearrangement joins TRBV6-5 to TRBJ2-7; 7 bases fit TRBD1. The CDR3 covers 14 residues. Germline CDR1 MNHEY, CDR2 SVGAGI. V lost 4 bases, J lost 0 bases, and 3 bases stayed unmatched. The CDR3 DNA sequence: TGTGCCAGCAGTTCGACAGGGAGCTCCTACGAGCAGTACGTC. It translates to CASSSTGSSYEQYV.

The genes are TRBV4-3 and TRBJ2-3, with D unresolved. Trimming pared 0 bases from V and 4 bases from J, leaving 11 bases between. This CDR3 is 15 amino acids long. From germline, CDR1 is LGHNA and CDR2 YSLEER. The CDR3 DNA is TGCGCCAGCAGCCAAGATGAAAGGGCGGCAGATACGCAGTATTTT. The encoded protein is CASSQDERAADTQYF.

Only a few counts were recorded for this clonotype. The gene calls are TRBV3-1 and TRBJ1-2; the D is unclear. Trimming took off 0 bases at V and 7 bases at J, with 9 bases between the two ends. This CDR3 is built from 13 residues. Germline CDR1 and CDR2: LGHDT and YNNKEL (reference sequence). This chain's CDR3 is CASSQDGSVGYTF. DNA for the CDR3: TGTGCCAGCAGCCAAGATGGGTCGGTTGGCTACACCTTC. Together with reference TRBV3-1 and TRBJ1-2, the CDR3 gives the full variable domain: DTAVSQTPKYLVTQMGNDKSIKCEQNLGHDTMYWYKQDSKKFLKIMFSYNNKELIINETVPNRFSPKSPDKAHLNLHINSLELGDSAVYFCASSQDGSVGYTFGSGTRLTVV.

J is TRBJ1-2 and V is TRBV10-3, with D perhaps matching TRBD1 (5 bases). Germline V lookup: CDR1 ENHRY, CDR2 SYGVKD. V was clipped by 4 bases and J by 8 bases, with 14 bases between them. The CDR3 is 13 residues long. This CDR3 reads CAISAIQGSGYTF. CDR3 DNA sequence: TGTGCCATCAGTGCTATTCAGGGTTCGGGCTACACCTTC.

This clonotype was detected only a few times. This chain connects TRBV28 to TRBJ2-5, with unresolved D. Trimming stripped 7 bases from V and 0 bases from J, with 9 bases between. CDR1 is MDHEN and CDR2 is SYDVKM in the germline V gene. The CDR3 length is 13 residues. The CDR3 bases are TGTGCCAGCACCGTGGGGAACCAAGAGACCCAGTACTTC. Its translation is CASTVGNQETQYF.

Details on this clonotype: This may stem from a read error, because a much larger clone lies one nucleotide away. This chain connects TRBV7-6 to TRBJ2-3, with D possibly matching TRBD2 (7 bases). Germline CDR1 is SGHVS and CDR2 is FNYEAQ. The CDR3 is made up of 16 amino acids. CDR3 sequence (DNA): TGTGCCAGCAGCCCAGTGGCGGGGGCCTCTACAGATACGCAGTTTTTT. Amino acids: CASSPVAGASTDTQFF.

This clonotype was seen a handful of times. The rearrangement joins TRBV13 to TRBJ1-1; TRBD1 agrees at 7 bases. The CDR3 totals 18 residues. CDR1 PRHDT and CDR2 FYEKMQ come from the germline V gene (reference sequence). The V and J ends lost 1 base and 5 bases, in that order; junction bases with no gene match: 16. Written as DNA, the CDR3 is TGTGCCAGCAGCTTAGTAATCTCTATGGCAGGGGGTCGTACTGAAGCTTTCTTT. Translated: CASSLVISMAGGRTEAFF. Based on the CDR3 plus reference TRBV13 and TRBJ1-1, the full variable domain is AAGVIQSPRHLIKEKRETATLKCYPIPRHDTVYWYQQGPGQDPQFLISFYEKMQSDKGSIPDRFSAQQFSDYHSELNMSSLELGDSALYFCASSLVISMAGGRTEAFFGQGTRLTVV.

In its sample, this clonotype was seen many times. The chain uses TRBV24-1 and TRBJ2-2; D is perhaps TRBD1 (6 bases). Trimming took off 6 bases at V and 4 bases at J, with 8 bases between the two ends. This CDR3 is 13 amino acids long. CDR1 and CDR2 from the germline V gene are KGHDR and SFDVKD. The CDR3 coding sequence is TGTGCCACCAGTACAGGGCCCACCGGGGAGCTGTTTTTT. Protein product: CATSTGPTGELFF.

This clonotype was detected only a few times. This rearrangement joins TRBV5-6 to TRBJ2-2, with TRBD2 as a possible D gene (5 bases). V dropped 4 bases and J dropped 11 bases, with 9 bases sitting between them. CDR3 length: 11 residues. Germline V gives CDR1 SGHDT, CDR2 YYEEEE. The CDR3 bases are TGTGCCAGCAGCACACGGGGAGAGCTGTTTTTT. This translates into CASSTRGELFF.